This record looks at one TCR beta chain sequence and its context. The antigen it binds to is not known. No base quality information exists; no much larger clone differs at one position. This specimen belongs to a study of CD8 T cells in Susac syndrome (dated by TCRdb to about 2019). In the study overall: Repertoire sequencing was used to test whether CD8+ T cell activation and differentiation in Susac syndrome was antigen driven.

Counted from cysteine to phenylalanine, this CDR3 has 17 amino acids. Kept here is only the CDR3 DNA, which spans 51 bases and is read in frame from base 1. CDR1 SGDLS and CDR2 YYNGEE were looked up in the germline V gene. At the junction V is shortened by 5 bases and J by 4 bases, with 19 bases in between. RNA was extracted using the RNeasy kit, and about 0.5 to 1 ug of the RNA was reverse transcribed with random hexamers. TCR beta CDR3 regions were amplified with the immunoSEQ multiplex PCR assay covering 54 Vbeta and 13 Jbeta segments. PCR amplification bias was corrected using a synthetic template baseline for primer optimization and computational correction. Turning to the authors' computational methods: Reads were annotated to V, D and J genes per IMGT and analyzed with immunoSEQ Analyzer, keeping only productive sequences. Clonality was calculated as one minus the Shannon entropy normalized by log2 of the number of productive unique sequences. Public and private clones were assessed among the 100 most prevalent clones of each patient and control. Clones were defined as Susac-specific when absent from the healthy and MS cohorts, from approximately 970 published viral clones and from other ImmuneACCESS disease sequences. TCRdb took the public reads, trimmed them with fastp at Q25, ran MiXCR for clone calling and kept in-frame beta chains. Rows are combined by CDR3 protein, so each entry shows the most common genes and DNA. The V and J calls come from TCRdb's annotation, not from the publication. The sample includes 90,000 to 150,000 distinct CDR3 sequences, with around 94% observed a single time. The top ten hold roughly 0.098% of the sample.

High-throughput TCR beta sequencing profiled peripheral blood CD8+ and CD4+ T cells from healthy donors, Susac syndrome patients and multiple sclerosis patients. Healthy donors were age- and sex-matched controls. Bulk CD8+ and CD4+ T cells were purified by magnetic negative isolation, while CD8+ TEMRA cells were enriched using FACS. Blood was collected in EDTA tubes and processed within 24 hours, with PBMCs isolated through density gradient centrifugation. PBMCs intended for TCR sequencing were cryopreserved in liquid nitrogen and were subsequently thawed in a 37 degrees C water bath. The sorted or isolated CD4+, CD8+ and CD8+ TEMRA cells reached a purity of at least 90%. What the study reported, not specific to this receptor: The TCR sequencing and HLA analysis was acknowledged to have included a relatively small number of individuals.

The sequenced sample was CD4+ T cells from PBMCs. The receptor was derived from a human donor in good health. In this chain, TRBV9 is recombined with TRBJ1-6; a tentative D match to TRBD1 spans 5 bases. The CDR3 sequence is CASSRLFKGLYNSPLHF. The bases are TGTGCCAGCAGTCGCCTCTTTAAGGGACTGTATAATTCACCCCTCCACTTT.